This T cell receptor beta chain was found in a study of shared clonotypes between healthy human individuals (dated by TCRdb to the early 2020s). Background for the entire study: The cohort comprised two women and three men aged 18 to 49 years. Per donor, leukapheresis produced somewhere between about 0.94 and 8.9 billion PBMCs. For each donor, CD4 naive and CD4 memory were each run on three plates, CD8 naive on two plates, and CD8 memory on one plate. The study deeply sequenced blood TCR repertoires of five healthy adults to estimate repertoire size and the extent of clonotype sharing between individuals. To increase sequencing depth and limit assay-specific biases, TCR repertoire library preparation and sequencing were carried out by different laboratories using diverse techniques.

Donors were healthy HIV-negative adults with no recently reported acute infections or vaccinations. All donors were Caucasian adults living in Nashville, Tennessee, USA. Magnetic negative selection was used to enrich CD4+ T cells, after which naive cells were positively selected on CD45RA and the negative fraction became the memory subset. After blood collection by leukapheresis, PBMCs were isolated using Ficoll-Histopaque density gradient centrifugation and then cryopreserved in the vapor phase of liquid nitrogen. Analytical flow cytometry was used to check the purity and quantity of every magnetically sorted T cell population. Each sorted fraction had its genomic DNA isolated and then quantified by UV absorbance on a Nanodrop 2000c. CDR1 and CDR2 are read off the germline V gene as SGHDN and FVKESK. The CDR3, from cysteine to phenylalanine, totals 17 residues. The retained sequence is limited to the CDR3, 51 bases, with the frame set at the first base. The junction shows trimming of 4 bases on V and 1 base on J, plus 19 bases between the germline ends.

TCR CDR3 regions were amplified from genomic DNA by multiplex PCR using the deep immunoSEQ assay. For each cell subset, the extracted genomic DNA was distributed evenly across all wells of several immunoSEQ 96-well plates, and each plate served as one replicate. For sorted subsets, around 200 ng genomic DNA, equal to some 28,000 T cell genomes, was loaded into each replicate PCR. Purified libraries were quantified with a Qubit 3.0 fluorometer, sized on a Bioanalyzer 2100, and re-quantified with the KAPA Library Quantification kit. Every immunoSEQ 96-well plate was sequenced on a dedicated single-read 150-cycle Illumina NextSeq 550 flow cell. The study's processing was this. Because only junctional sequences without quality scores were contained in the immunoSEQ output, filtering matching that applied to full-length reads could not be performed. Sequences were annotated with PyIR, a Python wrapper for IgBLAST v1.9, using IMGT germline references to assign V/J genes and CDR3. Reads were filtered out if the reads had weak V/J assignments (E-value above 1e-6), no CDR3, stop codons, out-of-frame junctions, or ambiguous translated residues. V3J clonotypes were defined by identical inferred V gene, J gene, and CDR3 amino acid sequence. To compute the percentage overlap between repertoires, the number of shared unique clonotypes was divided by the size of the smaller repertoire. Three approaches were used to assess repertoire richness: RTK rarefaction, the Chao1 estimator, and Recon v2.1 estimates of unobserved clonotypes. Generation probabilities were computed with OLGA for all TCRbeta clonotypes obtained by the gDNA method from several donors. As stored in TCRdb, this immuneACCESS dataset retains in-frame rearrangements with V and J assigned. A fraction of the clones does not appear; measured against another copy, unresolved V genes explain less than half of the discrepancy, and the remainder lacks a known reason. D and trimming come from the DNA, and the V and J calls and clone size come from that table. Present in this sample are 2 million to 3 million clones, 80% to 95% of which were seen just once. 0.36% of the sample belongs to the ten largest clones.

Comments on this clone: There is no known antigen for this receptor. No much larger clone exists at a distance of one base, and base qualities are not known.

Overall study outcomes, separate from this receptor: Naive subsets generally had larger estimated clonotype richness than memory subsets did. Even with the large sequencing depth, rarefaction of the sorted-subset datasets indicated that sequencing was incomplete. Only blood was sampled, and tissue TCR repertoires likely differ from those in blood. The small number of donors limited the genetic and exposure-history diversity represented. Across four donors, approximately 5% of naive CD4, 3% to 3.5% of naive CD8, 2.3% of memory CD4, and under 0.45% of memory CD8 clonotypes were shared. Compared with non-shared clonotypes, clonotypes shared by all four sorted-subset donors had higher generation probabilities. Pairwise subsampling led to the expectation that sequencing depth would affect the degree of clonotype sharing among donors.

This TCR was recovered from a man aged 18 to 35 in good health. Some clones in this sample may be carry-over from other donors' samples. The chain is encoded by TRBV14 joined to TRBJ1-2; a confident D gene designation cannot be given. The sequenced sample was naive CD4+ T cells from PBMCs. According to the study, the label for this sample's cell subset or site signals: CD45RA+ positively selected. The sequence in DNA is TGTGCCAGCAGCCCCCGGAAATTCCAATCGGTTAACTATGGCTACACCTTC. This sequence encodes CASSPRKFQSVNYGYTF.